This T cell receptor beta chain was documented in a study of T-cell memory formation after mild COVID-19. Study overall: Clusters were largely donor specific. Whole-study results and caveats: Confirmation was lacking for SARS-CoV-2 specificity of second-wave clones that peaked on day 37.

In TCRdb, the 5' RACE reads were re-called with MiXCR into one record per CDR3 protein. The table has about 470,000 distinct CDR3 sequences, roughly 18% seen once. Note on this clonotype: Its specificity is unknown.

This CDR3 spans 14 amino acids. Between the trimmed V and J ends, which lost 9 bases and 6 bases, there was a span of 20 bases. Germline CDR1 SNHLY, CDR2 FYNNEI. This clonotype was sampled from an adult woman who had mild COVID-19 (a few samples of this study predate the infection). Cell type and time point are not known. Sequencing used PBMCs or a T cell subset sorted from them (not recorded which). The chain joins TRBV2 to TRBJ1-1; TRBD1 might be the D (6 bases). The CDR3 region has the DNA TGTGCCAGTACAGGGTTTACGAGTCTGGCTGAAGCTTTCTTT. Encoded protein: CASTGFTSLAEAFF. Using reference TRBV2 and TRBJ1-1 for the parts outside the CDR3, the full variable domain is EPEVTQTPSHQVTQMGQEVILRCVPISNHLYFYWYRQILGQKVEFLVSFYNNEISEKSEIFDDQFSVERPDGSNFTLKIRSTKLEDSAMYFCASTGFTSLAEAFFGQGTRLTVV.